This TCR beta chain stems from a study of T cells in Graves' hyperthyroidism and ophthalmopathy. The wider study: Any treatment followed the collection of peripheral blood at initial diagnosis.

Study-wide findings and caveats: Ophthalmopathy, which appeared later, was predicted by the model a median approximately 6 months before onset. The majority of expanded thyroid clonotypes above 0.001 also appeared in blood.

Only a few counts were recorded for this clonotype. The antigen remains undetermined. The CDR3 runs to 11 residues. The V end was cut by 7 bases, the J end by 6 bases, with 7 bases between. CDR1 is WNHNN and CDR2 is SYGVQD in the germline V gene (reference sequence). Researchers amplified the TCR beta CDR3 regions from RNA transcripts. HTBI primers were used for first-round RT-PCR of the TCR CDR3. Using its own MiXCR run on the multiplex PCR reads, TCRdb lists one record per CDR3 protein. The table includes under 750,000 distinct CDR3 sequences, about 17% detected once. The clonotype comes from a woman between 50 and 59 years old with Graves' hyperthyroidism that later progressed to Graves' ophthalmopathy. The chain employs TRBV10-1 and TRBJ1-5; no reliable D call. The specimen was blood. CDR3 DNA: TGCGCCAGCAACGGGTGTCAGCCCCAGCATTTT. Amino acids: CASNGCQPQHF.